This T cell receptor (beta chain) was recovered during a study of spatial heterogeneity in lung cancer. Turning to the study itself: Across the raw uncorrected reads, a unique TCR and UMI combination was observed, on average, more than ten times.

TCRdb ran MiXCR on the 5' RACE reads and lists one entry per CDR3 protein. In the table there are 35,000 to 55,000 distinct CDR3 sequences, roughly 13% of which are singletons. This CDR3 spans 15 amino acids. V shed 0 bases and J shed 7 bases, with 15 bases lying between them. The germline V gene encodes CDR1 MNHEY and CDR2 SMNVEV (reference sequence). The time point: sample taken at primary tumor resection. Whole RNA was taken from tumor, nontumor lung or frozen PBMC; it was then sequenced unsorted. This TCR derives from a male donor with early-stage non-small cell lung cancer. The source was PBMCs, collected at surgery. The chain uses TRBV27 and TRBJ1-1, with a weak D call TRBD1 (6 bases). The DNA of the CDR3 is TGTGCCAGCAGTTTATCGGTAGCGAGGGGGAATGAAGCTTTCTTT. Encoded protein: CASSLSVARGNEAFF.